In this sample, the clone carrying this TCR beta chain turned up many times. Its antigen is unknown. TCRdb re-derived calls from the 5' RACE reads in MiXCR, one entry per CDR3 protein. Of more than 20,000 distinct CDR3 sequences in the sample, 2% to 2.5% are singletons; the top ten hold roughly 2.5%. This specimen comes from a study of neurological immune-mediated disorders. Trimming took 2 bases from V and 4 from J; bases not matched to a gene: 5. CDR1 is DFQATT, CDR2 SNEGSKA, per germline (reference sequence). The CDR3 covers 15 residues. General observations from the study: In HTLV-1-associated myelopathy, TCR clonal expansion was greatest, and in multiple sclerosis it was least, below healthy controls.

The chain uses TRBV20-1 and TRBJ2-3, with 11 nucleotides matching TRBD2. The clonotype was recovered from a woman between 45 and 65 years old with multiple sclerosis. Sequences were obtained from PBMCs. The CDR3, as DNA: TGCAGTGCTAGAATTACTAGCGGGAGCGCAGATACGCAGTATTTT. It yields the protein CSARITSGSADTQYF.